This TCR beta chain came from a study of long-term antiretroviral therapy in people with HIV. Study-level background: Sampling started about a decade before the 2015 immediate-ART recommendation.

They ran version v3.0 of the immunoSEQ assay at survey level. Clones were sequenced by immunoSEQ multiplex PCR, and TCRdb holds only the in-frame ones, with some missing. The sample lists around 29,000 clones, 95% occurring once. Germline V gene sequence: CDR1 SGHNT, CDR2 YYREEE (reference sequence). CDR3 length equals 16 residues. Trimming pared 1 base from V and 0 bases from J, leaving 11 bases between. Study-level results: The study collected no data on ART adherence, viral resistance or therapy changes. Clones that had undergone expansion before ART dominated the repertoire at all time points.

Note on this clone: The antigen remains unidentified.

The chain is built from TRBV5-4 and TRBJ1-3, with a possible D match to TRBD1 (5 bases). The clonotype was recovered from a middle-aged man with HIV. This material consisted of unsorted PBMCs, taken 5.3 years after starting antiretroviral therapy. The DNA of the CDR3 is TGTGCCAGCAGCTTGATGGGGGGAAACTCTGGAAACACCATATATTTT. Encoded protein: CASSLMGGNSGNTIYF.